Following are 30 T cell receptor beta chains from one sample sequenced in a study of human T cells and chemical hapten exposure. TCRdb reprocessed the RACE reads with MiXCR, giving one entry per CDR3 protein. Of about 350,000 distinct CDR3 sequences listed, around 5.5% are singletons. Time point meaning: pre-sensitization, week 0. Treatment defined: therapeutic diphenylcyclopropenone sensitization with weekly scalp DPC. Sequencing was performed on whole blood, taken in connection with sensitization to the hapten diphenylcyclopropenone (DPC). The receptors shown here come from a woman younger than 35 with alopecia areata. Some clones in this sample may be carry-over from other donors' samples.

This clonotype has just a few counts. The chain carries TRBV6-5 and TRBJ2-3; the D call may be TRBD1 or TRBD2 (6 bases each). Germline V gene data show CDR1 as MNHEY and CDR2 as SVGAGI. V lost 0 bases and J 0 bases, leaving 25 bases between the germline ends. This CDR3 has 21 residues. CDR3 protein: CASSYSTTSPLGGLSTDTQYF. The CDR3 bases are TGTGCCAGCAGTTACTCCACAACGAGCCCGCTGGGGGGCCTTAGCACAGATACGCAGTATTTT.

This rearrangement joins TRBV28 to TRBJ1-2; 7 nucleotides agree with TRBD1. The CDR3 loop spans 14 amino acids. Unmatched junction bases numbered 7, after V lost 5 bases and J lost 4 bases. Germline V CDR1 and CDR2: MDHEN, SYDVKM. CDR3 nucleotide sequence: TGTGCCAGCAGTCTGCCGGGACAGAGCTATGGCTACACCTTC. It yields the protein CASSLPGQSYGYTF.

This clonotype was seen ten or more times. This chain's CDR3 is CASSGVSNTGELFF. DNA for the CDR3: TGTGCCAGCTCCGGGGTATCGAACACCGGGGAGCTGTTTTTT. This chain joins TRBV12-3 or TRBV12-4 and TRBJ2-2; D is possibly TRBD2 (5 bases). CDR3 size: 14 residues. The germline V and J ends were trimmed by 8 bases and 0 bases, with 10 bases remaining between them.

Many counts were recorded for this clonotype. The chain recombines TRBV4-1 with TRBJ2-3; the D gene is possibly TRBD2 (5 bases). This CDR3 region has 14 residues. Germline assignment: CDR1 MGHRA and CDR2 YSYEKL. Trimming removed 3 bases at V and 5 bases at J, with 12 bases between. The CDR3 bases are TGCGCCAGCAGCCAGGGCCTAGCCCTAGATACGCAGTATTTT. Its translation is CASSQGLALDTQYF.

The chain recombines TRBV2 with TRBJ1-6, with 7 bases fitting TRBD1. V gave up 5 bases and J gave up 4 bases; unmatched junction bases: 14. Germline V CDR1 and CDR2: SNHLY, FYNNEI. The CDR3 has 18 amino acids. CDR3 in DNA: TGTGCCAGCAGTTGGGTTGAAGTGGGGACAGCTTATAATTCACCCCTCCACTTT. It specifies CASSWVEVGTAYNSPLHF.

This clonotype has more than one count but fewer than ten. The chain couples TRBV15 to TRBJ2-3, with 7 positions matching TRBD1. This CDR3 spans 17 amino acids. Germline CDR1 LNHNV, CDR2 YYDKDF (reference sequence). With V trimmed by 1 base and J by 0 bases, 7 bases remained unmatched. The CDR3 DNA is TGTGCCACCAGCAGAGGAATCCGGGACAGAAGCACAGATACGCAGTATTTT. Amino acids: CATSRGIRDRSTDTQYF.

The chain has TRBV4-2 and TRBJ2-7; no clear D gene. The CDR3 is 14 amino acids. The V and J ends lost 1 base and 5 bases respectively, with 12 bases between them. Looked up from germline, CDR1 is LGHNA and CDR2 is YNFKEQ. Here the CDR3 DNA reads TGTGCCAGCAGCCAAGTGCCAGGAACGGACGAGCAGTACTTC. This gives the protein CASSQVPGTDEQYF.

This clonotype has more than one count but fewer than ten. This chain links TRBV4-3 with TRBJ1-4; unclear D gene. The CDR3 is made up of 15 amino acids. The germline V and J ends were trimmed by 0 bases and 4 bases, with 9 bases remaining between them. Germline V gene lookup returns CDR1 LGHNA and CDR2 YSLEER. DNA for the CDR3: TGCGCCAGCAGCCAAGATAGAGGTTTTAATGAAAAACTGTTTTTT. Encoded protein: CASSQDRGFNEKLFF.

The table lists this clonotype with a few counts. The chain links TRBV27 to TRBJ2-5; D possibly corresponds to TRBD2 (5 bases). V was pared by 4 bases and J by 7 bases, with 13 bases between. CDR1 MNHEY and CDR2 SMNVEV come from the germline V gene (reference sequence). There are 13 residues in the CDR3. This CDR3 reads CASSYGDGRTQYF. The CDR3 DNA is TGTGCCAGCAGTTACGGGGATGGTCGGACCCAGTACTTC.

A few counts support this clonotype. The genes are TRBV12-3 or TRBV12-4 and TRBJ1-2; D gene uncertain. The CDR3 runs to 13 residues. The DNA of the CDR3 is TGTGCGGTCGGGGTGCTTTCTAACTATGGCTACACCTTC. Amino acids: CAVGVLSNYGYTF.

This sequence joins TRBV7-8 and TRBJ1-5; D is unclear. Per the germline V gene, CDR1 is SGHVS and CDR2 is FQNEAQ. The CDR3 runs 15 residues. Deletions cut 2 bases from V and 2 bases from J, with 10 bases between. CDR3 in amino acids: CASSLLGGGNQPQHF. The CDR3, as DNA: TGTGCCAGCAGCTTATTGGGTGGCGGCAATCAGCCCCAGCATTTT.

This clonotype has a count of ten or more. V and J are TRBV6-2 or TRBV6-3 and TRBJ2-3, with D perhaps assigned TRBD1 or TRBD2 (5 bases each). The CDR3 covers 14 residues. Trimming left V 8 bases short and J 4 bases short, with 16 bases between. Germline V gives CDR1 MNHEY, CDR2 SVGEGT. CDR3 in DNA: TGTGCCAGCGGGCTGGGGGAAAGTTCAGATACGCAGTATTTT. Translated: CASGLGESSDTQYF.

The sample holds many counts of this clonotype. The chain employs TRBV18 and TRBJ1-1; no reliable D call. Trimming left V 11 bases short and J 3 bases short, with 19 bases between. This CDR3 region has 14 residues. CDR1 KGHSH and CDR2 LQKENI come from the germline V gene. The CDR3 nucleotides are TGTGCCGTCACGGCGGCAAGCTCGGACACTGAAGCTTTCTTT. Its protein is CAVTAASSDTEAFF. The variable domain in full, completed from reference TRBV18 and TRBJ1-1, reads NAGVMQNPRHLVRRRGQEARLRCSPMKGHSHVYWYRQLPEEGLKFMVYLQKENIIDESGMPKERFSAEFPKEGPSILRIQQVVRGDSAAYFCAVTAASSDTEAFFGQGTRLTVV.

This clonotype appeared many times. This chain connects TRBV29-1 to TRBJ2-2; 7 bases fit TRBD2. Germline assignment: CDR1 SQVTM and CDR2 ANQGSEA. This CDR3 is 11 amino acids long. In DNA form, the CDR3 reads TGCGGGGGGAGGGACACCGGGGAGCTGTTTTTT. Protein product: CGGRDTGELFF.

This clonotype appeared many times. The chain uses TRBV29-1 and TRBJ2-2, with D unclear. Trimming took off 3 bases at V and 0 bases at J, with 8 bases between the two ends. This CDR3 contains 14 residues. Germline V gene sequence: CDR1 SQVTM, CDR2 ANQGSEA. DNA of the CDR3: TGCAGCGTTGAGGGCCTGACGAACACCGGGGAGCTGTTTTTT. Amino acids: CSVEGLTNTGELFF.

As for this clonotype: With a much larger clone just one base away, this may be a read error. The rearrangement uses TRBV29-1 and TRBJ2-3; 10 bases line up with TRBD2. CDR3 size: 16 residues. Germline CDR1 SQVTM, CDR2 ANQGSEA. The CDR3 reads CSVEPWTSGGGDKQYF. The CDR3 DNA sequence: TGCAGCGTTGAACCGTGGACTAGCGGTGGAGGGGATAAGCAGTATTTT.

V usage is TRBV6-5 and J usage is TRBJ1-2; 12 bases are a match to TRBD1. The CDR3 length is 15 residues. J was trimmed by 5 bases and V by 4 bases; bases with no gene match: 5. Germline CDR1 and CDR2: MNHEY and SVGAGI. This CDR3 reads CASSLGTGGAYGYTF. Written as DNA, the CDR3 is TGTGCCAGCAGTTTGGGGACAGGGGGCGCGTATGGCTACACCTTC.

This clonotype has ten or more counts. The chain has TRBV12-3 or TRBV12-4 and TRBJ1-5; maybe TRBD1 (5 bases). The length of the CDR3 is 15 residues. Between the trimmed V and J ends, which lost 5 bases and 3 bases, there was a span of 14 bases. CDR3 in amino acids: CASSQRGTANQPQHF. DNA for the CDR3: TGTGCCAGCAGTCAACGGGGGACGGCCAATCAGCCCCAGCATTTT.

This clonotype was counted many times. The rearrangement uses TRBV6-5 and TRBJ2-5; D not resolved. V lost 5 bases and J lost 0, with 7 bases in between. The CDR3 spans 13 residues. Germline-derived CDR1 and CDR2 are MNHEY and SVGAGI. DNA for the CDR3: TGTGCCAGCAGTATTCAGTACCAAGAGACCCAGTACTTC. As protein: CASSIQYQETQYF.

This clonotype appeared a few times. The CDR3 is CASSQAFGGAGVTEAFF. The CDR3 DNA reads TGTGCCAGCAGCCAAGCTTTCGGGGGCGCGGGTGTCACTGAAGCTTTCTTT. The J gene is TRBJ1-1, the V gene TRBV4-2; a weak D match, TRBD1 (6 bases). Trimming shortened V by 1 base and J by 4 bases, and 19 bases separated the two germline ends. This CDR3 contains 17 residues. Germline V gene data show CDR1 as LGHNA and CDR2 as YNFKEQ.

Ten or more counts support this clonotype. The chain uses TRBV3-1 and TRBJ2-3; D is perhaps TRBD2 (6 bases). Trimming took 1 base from V and 9 from J, leaving 20 bases between them. Germline V lookup: CDR1 LGHDT, CDR2 YNNKEL (reference sequence). The CDR3 extends over 16 amino acids. CDR3 residues: CASSQVSGDPSLTQYF. The CDR3 DNA sequence: TGTGCCAGCAGCCAAGTGTCGGGGGACCCTAGCTTGACGCAGTATTTT.

This clonotype has at least ten counts. The chain has TRBV20-1 and TRBJ2-7, with TRBD1 matching over 11 bases. CDR3 length: 13 amino acids. Germline CDR1 DFQATT, CDR2 SNEGSKA (reference sequence). The V gene end was trimmed by 5 bases and the J gene end by 4 bases; junction bases not matched to a gene: 4. In DNA, the CDR3 is TGCAGTGCTGGGGGACAGGGGGGGTACGAGCAGTACTTC. This codes for CSAGGQGGYEQYF.

The V and J genes are TRBV7-2 and TRBJ2-3, with unresolved D. Germline V gene sequence: CDR1 SGHTA, CDR2 FQGNSA. This CDR3 has 13 amino acids. Trimming removed 3 bases from V and 3 bases from J, with 7 bases in between. This chain's CDR3 is CASSFWETDTQYF. Written as DNA, the CDR3 is TGTGCCAGCAGCTTTTGGGAAACAGATACGCAGTATTTT.

This clonotype was counted at least ten times. The rearrangement joins TRBV7-2 to TRBJ1-5; no definite D call. The V end lost 8 bases, the J end lost 3 bases, and 17 bases lay between the germline ends. The CDR3 totals 15 residues. CDR1 is SGHTA, CDR2 FQGNSA, per germline. The CDR3 coding sequence is TGTGCCAGCGGGAAGGAAACAGACCTCAATCAGCCCCAGCATTTT. This codes for CASGKETDLNQPQHF.

This clonotype was recorded a few times. This chain connects TRBV5-1 to TRBJ2-7, with TRBD1 matching over 7 bases. With V trimmed by 0 bases and J by 10 bases, 4 bases remained unmatched. Germline lookup yields CDR1 SGHRS and CDR2 YFSETQ. The length of the CDR3 is 12 residues. This CDR3 reads CASSLGTGVQYF. CDR3 in DNA: TGCGCCAGCAGCTTGGGGACAGGTGTCCAGTACTTC.

Ten or more counts support this clonotype. V usage is TRBV6-2 or TRBV6-3 and J usage is TRBJ1-1, with unresolved D. CDR1 is MNHEY and CDR2 is SVGEGT in the germline V gene. The CDR3 extends over 12 amino acids. Trimming took 3 bases from V and 11 from J, leaving 13 bases between them. This CDR3 is CASSYLDRAAFF. In DNA, the CDR3 is TGTGCCAGCAGTTATCTTGACCGTGCGGCTTTCTTT.

This clonotype was seen ten or more times. The V gene is TRBV7-2, the J gene TRBJ1-1; the D gene is possibly TRBD1 (5 bases). The germline V gene encodes CDR1 SGHTA and CDR2 FQGNSA. Trimming stripped 7 bases from V and 5 bases from J, with 17 bases between. There are 14 residues in the CDR3. The CDR3 coding sequence is TGTGCCAGCACCCCGAATGGGGCAGTAACTGAAGCTTTCTTT. Amino acid sequence: CASTPNGAVTEAFF.

This clonotype occurred many times. The V and J genes are TRBV6-2 or TRBV6-3 and TRBJ1-5; the D gene is possibly TRBD1 (5 bases). Per germline, CDR1 MNHEY and CDR2 SVGEGT. This CDR3 is 14 amino acids long. The V end lost 5 bases, the J end lost 4 bases, and 12 bases lay between the germline ends. The CDR3 DNA follows: TGTGCCAGCAGTGGGTCAGGGAGGAATCAGCCCCAGCATTTT. Protein product: CASSGSGRNQPQHF.

This clonotype appeared many times. This chain links TRBV6-2 or TRBV6-3 with TRBJ1-5, with D unclear. With 6 bases removed from V and 0 bases from J, the gap between germline ends came to 12 bases. The CDR3 sequence is 15 residues long. CDR1 is MNHEY and CDR2 is SVGEGT in the germline V gene. In DNA form, the CDR3 reads TGTGCCAGCAGCCAGACACCGTATAGCAATCAGCCCCAGCATTTT. As protein: CASSQTPYSNQPQHF.

This clonotype was seen a few times. DNA for the CDR3: TGTGCCAGCAGCTGGGGGACAGGCCGGGGCAATCAGCCCCAGCATTTT. Its protein product is CASSWGTGRGNQPQHF. This chain connects TRBV7-8 to TRBJ1-5; the match to TRBD1 covers 8 bases. The CDR3 consists of 16 residues. In germline, CDR1 is SGHVS, CDR2 FQNEAQ. V was pared by 4 bases and J by 2 bases, with 7 bases of the junction left unmatched.